This T cell receptor (beta chain) was observed in a study of control samples from healthy donors and cancer patients. Here immunoSEQ multiplex PCR was the method, and the copy in TCRdb shows in-frame clones only, minus some. Here the sample spans 50,000 or so clones, 85% to 95% being singletons. Losses at the gene ends were 1 base for V and 7 bases for J; bases not matched to a gene: 7. Germline loops: CDR1 WSHSY, CDR2 SAAADI. The CDR3 is made up of 16 amino acids. Material for sequencing was blood. The TCR was taken from a man aged 30-40 years in good health. This chain uses TRBV10-2 with TRBJ2-1, with 10 bases fitting TRBD2. The CDR3 region is CASSEFEREGSNEQFF. CDR3 nucleotides: TGCGCCAGCAGTGAGTTTGAGCGGGAGGGCTCGAATGAGCAGTTCTTC.